A single T cell receptor beta chain is shown here with its context. Its antigen is unknown. The data originate from a study of cytomegalovirus exposure and HLA in healthy donors. At the level of the study: An earlier analysis found fewer than 120 million unique TCR beta sequences from about 190 million T cells.

From germline, CDR1 is SEHNR and CDR2 FQNEAQ (reference sequence). CDR3 length: 14 residues. V dropped 8 bases and J dropped 1; count of bases not matched to a gene: 6. PCR employed 60 Vbeta and 13 Jbeta primers. Data came from immunoSEQ multiplex PCR; TCRdb stores just in-frame clones and leaves some out. The repertoire holds about 160,000 clones, with roughly 80% as singletons. Study findings and constraints: Several of the most significant clusters appeared linked to common viral pathogens, based on a later analysis.

The TCR was taken from a male donor in good health and CMV-seropositive. The genes are TRBV7-9 and TRBJ1-1; 8 bases are shared with TRBD1. Sequencing was done on a sample of PBMCs. Here the CDR3 DNA reads TGTGCCAGCCGCCCCGGGACAGGGAACACTGAAGCTTTCTTT. Its translation is CASRPGTGNTEAFF. Full variable domain (rest looked up from reference TRBV7-9 and TRBJ1-1): DTGVSQNPRHKITKRGQNVTFRCDPISEHNRLYWYRQTLGQGPEFLTYFQNEAQLEKSRLLSDRFSAERPKGSFSTLEIQRTEQGDSAMYLCASRPGTGNTEAFFGQGTRLTVV.